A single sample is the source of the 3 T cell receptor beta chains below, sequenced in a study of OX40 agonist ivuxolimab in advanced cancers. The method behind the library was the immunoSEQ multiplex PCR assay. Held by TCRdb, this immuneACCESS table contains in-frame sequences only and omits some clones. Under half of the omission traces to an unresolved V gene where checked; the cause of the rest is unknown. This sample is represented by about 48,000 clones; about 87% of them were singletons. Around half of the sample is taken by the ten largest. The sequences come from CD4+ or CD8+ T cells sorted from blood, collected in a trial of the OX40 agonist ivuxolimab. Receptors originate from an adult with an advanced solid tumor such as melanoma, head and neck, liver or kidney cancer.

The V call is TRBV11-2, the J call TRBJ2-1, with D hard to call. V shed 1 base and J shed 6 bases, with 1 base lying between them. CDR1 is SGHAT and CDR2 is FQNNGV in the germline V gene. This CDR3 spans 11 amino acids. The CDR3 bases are TGTGCCAGCAGCTTAGGCAATGAGCAGTTCTTC. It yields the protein CASSLGNEQFF. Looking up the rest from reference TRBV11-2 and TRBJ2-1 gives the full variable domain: EAGVAQSPRYKIIEKRQSVAFWCNPISGHATLYWYQQILGQGPKLLIQFQNNGVVDDSQLPKDRFSAERLKGVDSTLKIQPAKLEDSAVYLCASSLGNEQFFGPGTRLTVL.

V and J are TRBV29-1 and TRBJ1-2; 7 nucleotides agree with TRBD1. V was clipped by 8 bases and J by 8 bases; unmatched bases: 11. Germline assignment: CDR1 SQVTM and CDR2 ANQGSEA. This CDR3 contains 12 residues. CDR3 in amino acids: CSSNTGDRGYTF. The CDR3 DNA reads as TGCAGCTCTAATACAGGGGATAGGGGCTACACCTTC.

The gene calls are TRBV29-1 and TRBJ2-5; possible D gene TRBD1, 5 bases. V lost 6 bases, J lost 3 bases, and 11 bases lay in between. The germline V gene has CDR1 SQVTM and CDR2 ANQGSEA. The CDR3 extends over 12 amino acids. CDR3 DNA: TGCAGCGTAGAGGACACCGAAGAGACCCAGTACTTC. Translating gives CSVEDTEETQYF.